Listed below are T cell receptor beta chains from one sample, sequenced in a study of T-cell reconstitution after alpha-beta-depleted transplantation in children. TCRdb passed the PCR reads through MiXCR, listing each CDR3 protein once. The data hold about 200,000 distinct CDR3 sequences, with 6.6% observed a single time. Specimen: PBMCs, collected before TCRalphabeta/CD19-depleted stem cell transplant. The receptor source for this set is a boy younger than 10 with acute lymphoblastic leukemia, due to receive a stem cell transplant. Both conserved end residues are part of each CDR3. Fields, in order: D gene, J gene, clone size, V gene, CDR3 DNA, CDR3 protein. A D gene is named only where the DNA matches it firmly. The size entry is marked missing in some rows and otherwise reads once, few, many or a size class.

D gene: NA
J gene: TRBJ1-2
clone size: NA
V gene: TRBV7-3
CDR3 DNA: TGTGCCAGCAGCTTGGCTCGGGCCGGTGATGGCTACACCTTC
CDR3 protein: CASSLARAGDGYTF

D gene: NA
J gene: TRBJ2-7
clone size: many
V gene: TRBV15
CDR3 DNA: TGTGCCACCAGCAGAGATCGGGGCCCGGTCGAGCAGTACTTC
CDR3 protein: CATSRDRGPVEQYF

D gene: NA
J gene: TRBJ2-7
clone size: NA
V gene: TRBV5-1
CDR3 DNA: TGCGCCAGCAGCTATCAGAGCCACGAGCAGTACTTC
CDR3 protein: CASSYQSHEQYF

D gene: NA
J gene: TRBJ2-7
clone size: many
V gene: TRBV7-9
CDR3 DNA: TGTGCCAGCAGCTTAGATTCCTCCTACGAGCAGTACTTC
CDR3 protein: CASSLDSSYEQYF

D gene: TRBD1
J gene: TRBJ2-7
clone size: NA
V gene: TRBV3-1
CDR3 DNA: TGTGCCACCACCCAAGGGACGGACAGGAAGAACCCCTACGAGCAGTACTTC
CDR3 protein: CATTQGTDRKNPYEQYF

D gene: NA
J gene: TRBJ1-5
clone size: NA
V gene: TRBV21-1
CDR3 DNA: TGTGCCAGCATCATCAGGGTTGGCCAGCCCCAGCATTTT
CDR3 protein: CASIIRVGQPQHF

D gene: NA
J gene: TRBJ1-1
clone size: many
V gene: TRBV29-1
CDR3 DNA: TGCAGCGTTGAAGAAGGGGCTGAAGCTTTCTTT
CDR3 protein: CSVEEGAEAFF

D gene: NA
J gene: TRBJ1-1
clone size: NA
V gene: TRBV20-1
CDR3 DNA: TGCAGTTCTAGTGGCGTCCTAGAAGCTTTCTTT
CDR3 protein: CSSSGVLEAFF

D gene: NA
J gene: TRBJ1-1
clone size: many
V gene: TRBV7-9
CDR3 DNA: TGTGCCAGCAGCTTAGGGTTTGGCCCCGTCCCCACTGAAGCTTTCTTT
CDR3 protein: CASSLGFGPVPTEAFF

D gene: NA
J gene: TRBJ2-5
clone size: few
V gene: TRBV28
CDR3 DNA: TGTGCCAGCCGAACCGGACACAACCAAGAGACCCAGTACTTC
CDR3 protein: CASRTGHNQETQYF

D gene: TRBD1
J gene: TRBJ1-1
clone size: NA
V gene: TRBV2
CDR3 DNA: TGTGCCAGCACCTTACAGGGGTGGACTGAAGCTTTCTTT
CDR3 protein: CASTLQGWTEAFF

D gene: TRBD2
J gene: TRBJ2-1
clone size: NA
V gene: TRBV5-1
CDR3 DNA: TGCGCCAGCAGTACTAGCGGGGGGAGGTATGAGCAGTTCTTC
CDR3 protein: CASSTSGGRYEQFF

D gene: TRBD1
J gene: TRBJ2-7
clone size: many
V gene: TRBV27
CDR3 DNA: TGTGCCAGCAGTTTAATGTCAGGGGGCGCGGGCGAGCAGTACTTC
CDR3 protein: CASSLMSGGAGEQYF

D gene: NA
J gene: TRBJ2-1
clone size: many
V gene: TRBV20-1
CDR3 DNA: TGCAGTGCTAGAACTGCGGGACGTGAGCAGTTCTTC
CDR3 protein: CSARTAGREQFF

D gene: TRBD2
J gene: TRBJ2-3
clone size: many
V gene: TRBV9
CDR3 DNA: TGTGCCAGCAGCGCGACTAGCGGGGGGACCGTGTATTTT
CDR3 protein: CASSATSGGTVYF

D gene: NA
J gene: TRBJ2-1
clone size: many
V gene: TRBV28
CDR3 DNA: TGTGCCAGTACGGGACTGTTCTTCTCCTACAATGAGCAGTTCTTC
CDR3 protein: CASTGLFFSYNEQFF

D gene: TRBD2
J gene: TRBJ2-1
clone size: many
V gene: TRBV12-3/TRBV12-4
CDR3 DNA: TGTGCCAGCAGTCAGCCGGGACTAGCGGGGAACAATGAGCAGTTCTTC
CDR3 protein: CASSQPGLAGNNEQFF

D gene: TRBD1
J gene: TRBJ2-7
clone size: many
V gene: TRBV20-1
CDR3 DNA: TGCAGTGGTGGGACAGGATCCTACGAGCAGTACTTC
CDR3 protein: CSGGTGSYEQYF

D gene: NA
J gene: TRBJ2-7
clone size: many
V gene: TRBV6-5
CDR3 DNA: TGTGCCAGCGGGGGCGGCTACTACGAGCAGTACTTC
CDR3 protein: CASGGGYYEQYF

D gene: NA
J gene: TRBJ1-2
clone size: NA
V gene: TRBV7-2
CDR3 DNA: TGTGCCAGCAGCTTAGGGACGGGAAAAGCTAACTATGGCTACACCTTC
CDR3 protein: CASSLGTGKANYGYTF

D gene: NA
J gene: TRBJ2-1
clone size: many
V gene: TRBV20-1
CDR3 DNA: TGCAGTGCTGTGTTAAATGAGCAGTTCTTC
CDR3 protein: CSAVLNEQFF

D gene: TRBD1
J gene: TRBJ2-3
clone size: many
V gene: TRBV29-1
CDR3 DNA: TGCAGCGTTGGTCTGGTTGAACAGGGGGCCCCCACAGATACGCAGTATTTT
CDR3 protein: CSVGLVEQGAPTDTQYF

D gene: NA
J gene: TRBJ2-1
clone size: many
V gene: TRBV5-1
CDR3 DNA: TGCGCCAGCAATCGGGGGGCCTCGTACAATGAGCAGTTCTTC
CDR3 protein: CASNRGASYNEQFF

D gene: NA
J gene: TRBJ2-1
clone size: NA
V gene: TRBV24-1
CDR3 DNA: TGTGCCACCAAAAGACAAAAAACGGGACTCCTCCTCCTTTCGGACAATGAGCAGTTCTTC
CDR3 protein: CATKRQKTGLLLLSDNEQFF

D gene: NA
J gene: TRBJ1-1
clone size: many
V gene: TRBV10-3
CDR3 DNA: TGTGCCATCAGGAGGGCGGGCACTGAAGCTTTCTTT
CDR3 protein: CAIRRAGTEAFF

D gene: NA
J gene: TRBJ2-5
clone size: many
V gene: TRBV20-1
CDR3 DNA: TGCAGTGCTAGAGAAAACTATCAAGAGACCCAGTACTTC
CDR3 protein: CSARENYQETQYF

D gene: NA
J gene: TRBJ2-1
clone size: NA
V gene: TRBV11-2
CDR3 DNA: TGTGCCAGCAGCTTTGATGGGGCTGCTCGGGGGAATGAGCAGTTCTTC
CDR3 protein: CASSFDGAARGNEQFF